A single sample gave rise to the 21 T cell receptor beta chains below, sequenced in a study of vaccination and CD4 T cells after COVID-19. These receptors' antigens are unknown. Treatment specified: approximately 9-day PBMC culture with coronavirus spike peptide pools or control peptides (ViraFEST assay). Oncomine TCR Beta short-read sequencing was applied to DNA from cultured CD4+ T cells. MiXCR, run by TCRdb on the PCR reads, gives a single entry per CDR3 protein. The sample carries about 14,000 distinct CDR3 sequences, 48% recorded once. Sequencing input: CD4+ T cells from blood, cultured in vitro. Source of these receptors: a human donor who had recovered from COVID-19.

The gene calls are TRBV7-9 and TRBJ2-1, with D perhaps matching TRBD2 (6 bases). In germline, CDR1 is SEHNR, CDR2 FQNEAQ (reference sequence). Trimming shortened V by 1 base and J by 14 bases, and 18 bases separated the two germline ends. The CDR3 contains 14 residues. The CDR3 DNA follows: TGTGCCAGCAGCTTAGGGGACGGGGGTAGGTTTGAGTTCTTC. Translating gives CASSLGDGGRFEFF.

This clonotype showed up just a few times. CDR3 in amino acids: CASSPHRGTGRTEAFF. In DNA, the CDR3 is TGTGCCAGCAGCCCTCATAGGGGGACAGGGCGCACTGAAGCTTTCTTT. The V and J genes are TRBV7-9 and TRBJ1-1; the match to TRBD1 covers 9 bases. Germline V gene data show CDR1 as SEHNR and CDR2 as FQNEAQ (reference sequence). CDR3 length equals 16 residues. The J segment lost 4 bases and the V segment lost 5 bases, leaving 11 bases of the junction unmatched. The full variable domain, rest sourced from reference TRBV7-9 and TRBJ1-1, is DTGVSQNPRHKITKRGQNVTFRCDPISEHNRLYWYRQTLGQGPEFLTYFQNEAQLEKSRLLSDRFSAERPKGSFSTLEIQRTEQGDSAMYLCASSPHRGTGRTEAFFGQGTRLTVV.

This clonotype came up once. The chain joins TRBV6-5 to TRBJ2-3; 14 bases fit TRBD2. CDR1 and CDR2 from the germline V gene are MNHEY and SVGAGI. The CDR3 consists of 16 residues. J was trimmed by 4 bases and V by 4 bases; bases with no gene match: 4. This chain's CDR3 is CASSWGLAGVADTQYF. Written as DNA, the CDR3 is TGTGCCAGCAGTTGGGGACTAGCGGGAGTAGCAGATACGCAGTATTTT.

This clonotype was observed a single time. One junction end does not reproduce the germline sequence, and a read error may be involved. This chain links TRBV6-5 with TRBJ2-2, with 8 bases aligning to TRBD1. Germline CDR1 reads MNHEY; CDR2 reads SVGAGI. CDR3 length: 14 residues. The CDR3 DNA is TGTGCCAGCAGTTGGGACAGGACCACCGGGGAGCCGTTTTTT. This sequence encodes CASSWDRTTGEPFF.

The rearrangement joins TRBV19 to TRBJ2-6; D remains ambiguous. Deletions cut 7 bases from V and 1 base from J, with 14 bases between. The CDR3 has 16 residues. Germline-derived CDR1 and CDR2 are LNHDA and SQIVND (reference sequence). The CDR3 DNA reads as TGTGCCAGTACAAACTCCGACACATCTGGGGCCAACGTCCTGACTTTC. Its protein product is CASTNSDTSGANVLTF.

This chain links TRBV7-8 with TRBJ2-3, with D perhaps being TRBD1 or TRBD2 (6 bases each). The CDR3 length is 13 residues. Germline V gene lookup returns CDR1 SGHVS and CDR2 FQNEAQ. V dropped 7 bases and J dropped 5 bases, with 13 bases sitting between them. In DNA, the CDR3 is TGTGCCAGCACCCCGGGGGCTGGAGATACGCAGTATTTT. Translating gives CASTPGAGDTQYF.

The V and J genes are TRBV19 and TRBJ2-5; D call uncertain. Germline lookup yields CDR1 LNHDA and CDR2 SQIVND (reference sequence). The CDR3 extends over 13 amino acids. Trimming shortened V by 6 bases and J by 2 bases, and 10 bases separated the two germline ends. The CDR3 region has the DNA TGTGCCAGTAGCTCGGGTTCACAAGAGACCCAGTACTTC. Translating it yields CASSSGSQETQYF.

The chain links TRBV7-9 to TRBJ1-2; D uncertain. CDR1 SEHNR and CDR2 FQNEAQ come from the germline V gene (reference sequence). The CDR3 loop spans 16 amino acids. V shed 1 base and J shed 0 bases, with 12 bases lying between them. CDR3 in DNA: TGTGCCAGCAGCTTAGTGGCAGGCAATTCTAACTATGGCTACACCTTC. As protein: CASSLVAGNSNYGYTF.

CDR3 in DNA: TGTGCCAGCAGGTATGGGTTGGTCGGCGAGCAGTACTTC. It is translated as CASRYGLVGEQYF. The rearrangement uses TRBV2 and TRBJ2-7; D not certain. Per germline, CDR1 SNHLY and CDR2 FYNNEI. CDR3 length: 13 amino acids. Trimming took off 6 bases at V and 6 bases at J, with 15 bases between the two ends.

This chain links TRBV6-5 with TRBJ1-2, with 8 bases identical to TRBD1. Germline V gene lookup returns CDR1 MNHEY and CDR2 SVGAGI. The CDR3 is made up of 14 amino acids. Trimming at V came to 2 bases and at J to 5 bases, leaving 4 bases not matched to a gene. In nucleotides, the CDR3 is TGTGCCAGCAGTTACACCGACAGGGGTTATGGCTACACCTTC. Its translation: CASSYTDRGYGYTF.

J is TRBJ2-5 and V is TRBV18; D may be TRBD2 (6 bases). Per the germline V gene, CDR1 is KGHSH and CDR2 is LQKENI. The germline V and J ends were trimmed by 2 bases and 5 bases, with 12 bases remaining between them. The CDR3 consists of 14 residues. CDR3 region: CASSPKPGSETQYF. The CDR3 coding sequence is TGTGCCAGCTCACCAAAGCCCGGGAGTGAGACCCAGTACTTC.

V is TRBV5-1 and J is TRBJ1-4; tentative D call: TRBD1 (6 bases). Germline lookup yields CDR1 SGHRS and CDR2 YFSETQ. This CDR3 has 14 amino acids. The ends were cut back, 4 bases at V and 8 bases at J, with 15 bases in the middle. Here the CDR3 reads CASSRGGAEEKLFF. CDR3 bases: TGCGCCAGCAGCCGAGGGGGGGCTGAGGAAAAACTGTTTTTT.

CDR3 in amino acids: CASATTRDYQPQHF. The DNA for the CDR3 is TGTGCCAGCGCAACAACTCGGGATTATCAGCCCCAGCATTTT. This chain links TRBV28 with TRBJ1-5, with D uncertain. The V gene's germline CDR1 is MDHEN and CDR2 SYDVKM. V shed 8 bases and J shed 5 bases, with 16 bases lying between them. This CDR3 region has 14 residues.

This clonotype has more than one count but fewer than ten. The rearrangement links TRBV7-8 to TRBJ2-7; D remains ambiguous. CDR3 length: 14 amino acids. The V end was cut by 5 bases, the J end by 1 base, with 12 bases between. CDR1 and CDR2 from the germline V gene are SGHVS and FQNEAQ. CDR3 in DNA: TGTGCCAGCAGCACCTTCCTTGATTCCTACGAGCAGTACTTC. The encoded protein is CASSTFLDSYEQYF.

The J gene is TRBJ2-5, the V gene TRBV18, with a possible D match to TRBD1 (6 bases). V shed 2 bases and J shed 5 bases, with 12 bases lying between them. Germline-derived CDR1 and CDR2 are KGHSH and LQKENI. The CDR3 consists of 14 residues. The CDR3 nucleotides are TGTGCCAGCTCACCAGTGGACAGTCGGGAGACCCAGTACTTC. Its protein is CASSPVDSRETQYF.

The genes are TRBV5-1 and TRBJ2-5; 13 bases align to TRBD2. With 0 bases clipped from V and 5 bases from J, the junction kept 19 bases outside the gene matches. There are 21 residues in the CDR3. Looked up from germline, CDR1 is SGHRS and CDR2 is YFSETQ. CDR3 nucleotide sequence: TGCGCCAGCAGCTTGGCCCGGGACAGACGGACTAGCGGGAGTGTAGCGGAGACCCAGTACTTC. Protein product: CASSLARDRRTSGSVAETQYF.

In its sample, this clonotype was seen a few times. The chain has TRBV7-8 and TRBJ2-3, with 9 bases fitting TRBD2. Germline values: CDR1 SGHVS, CDR2 FQNEAQ. The V and J ends lost 0 bases and 1 base, in that order; junction bases with no gene match: 5. The CDR3 spans 17 residues. The CDR3 protein is CASSLARVAGGTDTQYF. The CDR3 coding sequence is TGTGCCAGCAGCTTAGCGCGAGTAGCGGGGGGCACAGATACGCAGTATTTT.

This clonotype appeared a few times. This chain uses TRBV5-4 with TRBJ2-5; D perhaps matches TRBD2 (7 bases). The germline CDR1 and CDR2 sequences are SGHNT and YYREEE (reference sequence). With 8 bases removed from V and 3 bases from J, the gap between germline ends came to 17 bases. This CDR3 has 14 amino acids. For the CDR3, the DNA is TGTGCCAGTAAACCGGGGGGCATAGAAGAGACCCAGTACTTC. Translation: CASKPGGIEETQYF.

The chain couples TRBV7-6 to TRBJ1-2; 9 bases line up with TRBD1. The V gene's germline CDR1 is SGHVS and CDR2 FNYEAQ. CDR3 length: 14 residues. J lost 6 bases, V lost 5 bases, and 7 bases had no gene match. The CDR3 DNA reads as TGTGCCAGCAGCCAACAGGGGGCGGTTGATGGCTACACCTTC. The encoded protein is CASSQQGAVDGYTF.

This rearrangement joins TRBV20-1 to TRBJ2-7, with 9 bases identical to TRBD1. This CDR3 spans 16 amino acids. Losses at the gene ends were 0 bases for V and 3 bases for J; bases not matched to a gene: 9. CDR1 is DFQATT, CDR2 SNEGSKA, per germline (reference sequence). For the CDR3, the DNA is TGCAGTGCTAGAGATCTACTGACAGGGGGGCTCTACGAGCAGTACTTC. It codes for CSARDLLTGGLYEQYF.

V usage is TRBV7-2 and J usage is TRBJ2-2, with TRBD2 matching 11 bases. The V segment lost 1 base and the J segment 5 bases; nucleotides outside the gene matches: 6. CDR1 SGHTA and CDR2 FQGNSA come from the germline V gene. This CDR3 region has 17 residues. CDR3 DNA: TGTGCCAGCAGCTTAGGTAGCGGGAGGGGAAGGACCGGGGAGCTGTTTTTT. It yields the protein CASSLGSGRGRTGELFF.